This TCR beta chain was captured in a study of monozygotic twins with inflammatory bowel disease. Eight separate reactions per sample yielded the cDNA. TCRdb reprocessed the 5' RACE reads, with one entry per CDR3 protein and no DNA. The repertoire shows 150,000 to 200,000 distinct CDR3 sequences; the top ten hold roughly 7%. Germline CDR1 reads SGHRS; CDR2 reads YFSETQ. CDR3 size: 15 residues. The template was total RNA from whole blood, with no T cell sorting. This sequence joins TRBV5-1 and TRBJ2-1; TCRdb outputs TRBD1, but without DNA this stays unchecked. Sequenced sample: blood. The receptor was derived from a human donor with ulcerative colitis or Crohn's disease, or a healthy co-twin of an affected twin (not recorded which). CDR3 residues: CASSLVPREDNEQFF.